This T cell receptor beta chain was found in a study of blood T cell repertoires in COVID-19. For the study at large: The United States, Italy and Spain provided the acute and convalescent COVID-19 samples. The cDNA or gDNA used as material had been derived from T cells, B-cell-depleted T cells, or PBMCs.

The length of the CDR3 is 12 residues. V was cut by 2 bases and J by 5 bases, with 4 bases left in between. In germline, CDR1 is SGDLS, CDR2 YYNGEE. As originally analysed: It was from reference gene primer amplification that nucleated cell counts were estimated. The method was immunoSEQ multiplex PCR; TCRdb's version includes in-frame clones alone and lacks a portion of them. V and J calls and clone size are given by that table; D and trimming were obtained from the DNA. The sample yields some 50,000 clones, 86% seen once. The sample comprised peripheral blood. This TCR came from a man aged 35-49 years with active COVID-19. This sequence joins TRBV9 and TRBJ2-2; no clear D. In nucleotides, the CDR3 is TGTGCCAGCAGCGTCCGGACCGGGGAGCTGTTTTTT. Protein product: CASSVRTGELFF.